One and the same sample provided the 30 T cell receptor beta chains below, sequenced in a study of spatial heterogeneity in lung cancer. Broader study findings: Counts of expanded alpha and beta TCRs within tumors tracked the tumor nonsynonymous mutation count.

Antigens for these TCRs are unknown. Time point defined: sample taken at primary tumor resection. TCRdb reprocessed the 5' RACE reads via MiXCR and lists one record per CDR3 protein. The table shows 20,000 to 25,000 distinct CDR3 sequences, with less than 5% occurring only once. The material sequenced was lung tumor tissue, taken at surgery. The receptors derive from a male donor with early-stage non-small cell lung cancer.

The chain combines TRBV6-2 or TRBV6-3 with TRBJ1-5; D ambiguous. The V end was cut by 8 bases, the J end by 2 bases, with 10 bases between. The CDR3 loop spans 13 amino acids. The germline CDR1 and CDR2 sequences are MNHEY and SVGEGT. The CDR3 reads CASGKMGNQPQHF. CDR3 sequence (DNA): TGTGCCAGCGGGAAGATGGGCAATCAGCCCCAGCATTTT.

This clonotype was seen ten or more times. V and J are TRBV20-1 and TRBJ2-5; 9 positions agree with TRBD2. The V segment lost 3 bases and the J segment 3 bases; nucleotides outside the gene matches: 5. The germline V gene encodes CDR1 DFQATT and CDR2 SNEGSKA (reference sequence). This CDR3 contains 14 residues. The CDR3 region has the DNA TGCAGTGCTAGTCAGACTAGCGGTAAAGAGACCCAGTACTTC. Its translation: CSASQTSGKETQYF.

This clonotype was seen at least ten times. The V gene is TRBV12-3 or TRBV12-4, the J gene TRBJ2-7; TRBD2 matches at 14 bases. Trimming at V came to 1 base and at J to 3 bases, leaving 5 bases not matched to a gene. This CDR3 has 17 residues. The CDR3 loop reads CASSLGTSGGRNYEQYF. The DNA of the CDR3 is TGTGCCAGCAGTTTAGGGACTAGCGGGGGGCGTAACTACGAGCAGTACTTC.

In its sample, this clonotype was seen many times. V is TRBV27 and J is TRBJ2-7, with D maybe TRBD2 (6 bases). Trimming took off 3 bases at V and 4 bases at J, with 16 bases between the two ends. Per germline, CDR1 MNHEY and CDR2 SMNVEV (reference sequence). The CDR3 consists of 15 residues. CDR3 protein: CASSFFQAGRYEQYF. In DNA form, the CDR3 reads TGTGCCAGCAGTTTTTTTCAGGCGGGAAGGTACGAGCAGTACTTC.

This clonotype has at least ten counts. The chain joins TRBV28 to TRBJ2-7, with 10 bases lining up with TRBD2. The length of the CDR3 is 17 residues. V gave up 6 bases and J gave up 6 bases; unmatched junction bases: 17. CDR1 MDHEN and CDR2 SYDVKM come from the germline V gene. Here the CDR3 DNA reads TGTGCCAGCAGCCTTCCCTCCACTAGCGGGACCCCCCGCGAGCAGTACTTC. Its translation: CASSLPSTSGTPREQYF.

This clonotype was seen at least ten times. V and J are TRBV29-1 and TRBJ2-1, with TRBD2 matching 13 bases. V dropped 1 base and J dropped 4; count of bases not matched to a gene: 1. Germline-derived CDR1 and CDR2 are SQVTM and ANQGSEA. The CDR3 is 15 amino acids. CDR3 in amino acids: CSVEVGLAGYNEQFF. CDR3 bases: TGCAGCGTTGAAGTGGGACTAGCGGGGTACAATGAGCAGTTCTTC.

This clonotype was seen many times. The genes are TRBV5-4 and TRBJ1-6, with D unresolved. The CDR3 extends over 12 amino acids. From germline, CDR1 is SGHNT and CDR2 YYREEE (reference sequence). V lost 4 bases, J lost 6 bases, and 5 bases lay in between. The chain's CDR3 is CASSGSNSPLHF. Here the CDR3 DNA reads TGTGCCAGCAGCGGGAGTAATTCACCCCTCCACTTT.

There are many counts of this clonotype. The V gene is TRBV20-1, the J gene TRBJ2-7; TRBD2 matches at 9 bases. V shed 0 bases, J shed 6 bases, and the junction held 6 bases outside the gene matches. The CDR3 length is 14 residues. CDR1 and CDR2 (germline): DFQATT, SNEGSKA (reference sequence). CDR3 bases: TGCAGTGCTAGAGATCCCGGGACTAGCCTCGAGCAGTACTTC. Its translation: CSARDPGTSLEQYF.

The V and J genes are TRBV5-1 and TRBJ1-3, with unresolved D. Germline values: CDR1 SGHRS, CDR2 YFSETQ. V gave up 0 bases and J gave up 0 bases, with 7 bases separating them. The CDR3 has 15 residues. The CDR3 reads CASSLGADSGNTIYF. CDR3 nucleotides: TGCGCCAGCAGCTTGGGGGCCGACTCTGGAAACACCATATATTTT.

This clonotype came up many times. The V call is TRBV14, the J call TRBJ1-1; TRBD1 agrees at 7 bases. This CDR3 comprises 12 residues. The germline V gene encodes CDR1 SGHDN and CDR2 FVKESK. V shed 1 base, J shed 11 bases, and the junction held 4 bases outside the gene matches. CDR3 nucleotides: TGTGCCAGCAGCCAAGTCACAGGGGTCGCTTTCTTT. Encoded protein: CASSQVTGVAFF.

The table lists this clonotype with many counts. This chain links TRBV20-1 with TRBJ1-5, with TRBD1 identical over 9 bases. CDR3 size: 15 residues. Germline-derived CDR1 and CDR2 are DFQATT and SNEGSKA (reference sequence). Trimming cost V 1 base and J 4 bases; bases outside gene matches: 5. CDR3 sequence: CSARGGTGRNQPQHF. CDR3 nucleotide sequence: TGCAGTGCTAGAGGGGGGACAGGGAGGAATCAGCCCCAGCATTTT.

In regard to this clonotype: A much larger clone lies one base from this, so it may be a read error. The chain uses TRBV24-1 and TRBJ2-1, with a weak D call TRBD1 (6 bases). This CDR3 has 15 amino acids. CDR1 KGHDR and CDR2 SFDVKD come from the germline V gene. The germline V and J ends were trimmed by 9 bases and 1 base, with 15 bases remaining between them. CDR3 in amino acids: CATRGRGKSYNEQFF. The CDR3 DNA reads as TGTGCCACCCGAGGAAGGGGGAAATCCTACAATGAGCAGTTCTTC.

This clonotype was seen repeatedly, ten times or more. This chain connects TRBV7-2 to TRBJ2-1; D is unresolved. Germline-derived CDR1 and CDR2 are SGHTA and FQGNSA. With 1 base removed from V and 10 bases from J, the gap between germline ends came to 14 bases. The CDR3 runs 14 residues. The CDR3 is CASSLERGTFEQFF. The CDR3 bases are TGTGCCAGCAGCTTAGAGAGAGGAACATTCGAGCAGTTCTTC.

This clonotype occurred many times. The CDR3 is CASRLRDMNTEAFF. In DNA form, the CDR3 reads TGTGCAAGTCGCTTACGAGACATGAACACTGAAGCTTTCTTT. The chain employs TRBV12-2 and TRBJ1-1. TRBV12-2 is marked as a pseudogene. CDR3 length equals 14 residues.

This clonotype has only a few counts. The chain joins TRBV12-3 or TRBV12-4 to TRBJ2-3; 10 bases are shared with TRBD2. This CDR3 is 14 amino acids long. After removal of 7 bases from V and 2 bases from J, the junction contained 3 bases not matched to a gene. The CDR3 DNA reads as TGTGCCAGCATACTAGCGGGGACCACAGATACGCAGTATTTT. Residues: CASILAGTTDTQYF.

The sample holds many counts of this clonotype. This sequence joins TRBV20-1 and TRBJ1-6; 7 bases fit TRBD1. This CDR3 has 15 amino acids. In germline, CDR1 is DFQATT, CDR2 SNEGSKA (reference sequence). CDR3 loop: CCPGGRGSPDSPLHF. CDR3 in DNA: TGCTGCCCCGGGGGCAGGGGGTCGCCGGATTCACCCCTCCACTTT.

Many counts were recorded for this clonotype. The chain links TRBV9 to TRBJ2-5; 8 bases line up with TRBD2. This CDR3 contains 15 residues. Trimming took 0 bases from V and 2 from J; bases not matched to a gene: 3. The germline CDR1 and CDR2 sequences are SGDLS and YYNGEE. The CDR3: CASSVGGGLQETQYF. Written as DNA, the CDR3 is TGTGCCAGCAGCGTAGGCGGGGGGTTACAAGAGACCCAGTACTTC.

This clonotype was observed a few times. The chain is built from TRBV16 and TRBJ2-7, with D hard to call. The CDR3 is 14 amino acids. Trimming left V 0 bases short and J 2 bases short, with 8 bases between. In germline, CDR1 is KGHSY, CDR2 FQNENV. CDR3 coding DNA: TGTGCCAGCAGCCAATCAGGCACCCCCTACGAGCAGTACTTC. Amino acids: CASSQSGTPYEQYF.

This clonotype was detected many times. V gene TRBV20-1 combines with J gene TRBJ1-5, with D perhaps TRBD1 (5 bases). Per germline, CDR1 DFQATT and CDR2 SNEGSKA (reference sequence). The CDR3 is 16 residues long. Between the trimmed V and J ends, which lost 6 bases and 1 base, there was a span of 19 bases. CDR3 region: CSAGISGFTSNQPQHF. In nucleotides, the CDR3 is TGCAGTGCCGGGATATCAGGGTTTACGAGCAATCAGCCCCAGCATTTT.

This clonotype was recorded at least ten times. The chain uses TRBV7-6 and TRBJ2-1; TRBD2 agrees at 14 bases. This CDR3 region has 18 residues. V gave up 5 bases and J gave up 1 base; unmatched junction bases: 7. Germline CDR1 and CDR2: SGHVS and FNYEAQ. This chain's CDR3 is CASSAGLAGAISYNEQFF. For the CDR3, the DNA is TGTGCCAGCAGCGCGGGACTAGCGGGAGCGATTTCCTACAATGAGCAGTTCTTC.

This clonotype was recorded many times. The J gene is TRBJ1-1, the V gene TRBV6-5; possible D gene TRBD1, 6 bases. The CDR3 has 14 residues. Trimming removed 4 bases from V and 4 bases from J, with 13 bases in between. The germline gives CDR1 MNHEY, CDR2 SVGAGI. The CDR3 bases are TGTGCCAGCAGTTTGGGGGCGCTTAGCACTGAAGCTTTCTTT. Protein sequence: CASSLGALSTEAFF.

This clonotype came up many times. The genes are TRBV20-1 and TRBJ2-1; D not certain. There are 14 residues in the CDR3. The germline CDR1 and CDR2 sequences are DFQATT and SNEGSKA (reference sequence). The V end was cut by 5 bases, the J end by 6 bases, with 17 bases between. DNA of the CDR3: TGCAGTGCTTTACAGCTTTGGCCCTCCAATGAGCAGTTCTTC. This sequence encodes CSALQLWPSNEQFF.

This clonotype was recorded at least ten times. J is TRBJ1-1 and V is TRBV11-2; TRBD1 is a possible D gene (5 bases). V lost 4 bases and J lost 6, with 27 bases in between. Germline values: CDR1 SGHAT, CDR2 FQNNGV. The CDR3 is made up of 18 amino acids. The CDR3 loop is CASSSLTRVYPLGPEAFF. CDR3 DNA sequence: TGTGCCAGCAGCTCGCTCACCAGGGTTTACCCTCTTGGCCCTGAAGCTTTCTTT.

This chain connects TRBV24-1 to TRBJ2-5; maybe TRBD2 (6 bases). The CDR3 is 15 residues long. The germline V gene encodes CDR1 KGHDR and CDR2 SFDVKD. With 2 bases removed from V and 3 bases from J, the gap between germline ends came to 12 bases. Here the CDR3 DNA reads TGTGCCACCAGTGATTCGTGGGAGGACAAAGAGACCCAGTACTTC. Translated, it gives CATSDSWEDKETQYF.

There are many counts of this clonotype. This chain joins TRBV2 and TRBJ2-4, with D possibly being TRBD1 (5 bases). Per germline, CDR1 SNHLY and CDR2 FYNNEI. This CDR3 is 11 amino acids long. V lost 6 bases and J 6 bases, leaving 6 bases between the germline ends. CDR3 amino acids: CASRRGNIQYF. The CDR3 DNA reads as TGTGCCAGCAGAAGGGGAAACATTCAGTACTTC.

The table lists this clonotype with many counts. The chain carries TRBV27 and TRBJ1-6, with no clear D. V lost 3 bases and J lost 7, with 7 bases in between. Germline V gene sequence: CDR1 MNHEY, CDR2 SMNVEV (reference sequence). This CDR3 spans 13 amino acids. Here the CDR3 DNA reads TGTGCCAGCAGTTTCCGTGAGAATTCACCCCTCCACTTT. It specifies CASSFRENSPLHF.

There are a few counts of this clonotype. The chain combines TRBV5-1 with TRBJ2-1; D may correspond to TRBD1 or TRBD2 (5 bases each). Trimming took 3 bases from V and 0 from J, leaving 19 bases between them. Germline CDR1 and CDR2: SGHRS and YFSETQ. The CDR3 length is 18 residues. The chain's CDR3 is CASSSAGGGSSSYNEQFF. For the CDR3, the DNA is TGCGCCAGCAGCTCCGCTGGGGGTGGGTCGAGCTCCTACAATGAGCAGTTCTTC. The variable domain in full, completed from reference TRBV5-1 and TRBJ2-1, reads KAGVTQTPRYLIKTRGQQVTLSCSPISGHRSVSWYQQTPGQGLQFLFEYFSETQRNKGNFPGRFSGRQFSNSRSEMNVSTLELGDSALYLCASSSAGGGSSSYNEQFFGPGTRLTVL.

The chain employs TRBV11-1 and TRBJ2-2; possible D gene TRBD1, 6 bases. V was shortened by 8 bases and J by 1 base, with 17 bases between the two germline ends. Germline lookup yields CDR1 SGHAT and CDR2 FQDESV (reference sequence). This CDR3 is built from 16 residues. CDR3 protein: CASGPSTGRNTGELFF. CDR3 bases: TGTGCCAGCGGACCCTCGACAGGACGGAACACCGGGGAGCTGTTTTTT.

This clonotype was seen ten or more times. V gene TRBV27 combines with J gene TRBJ1-1; D is ambiguous. The V and J ends lost 2 bases and 7 bases respectively, with 11 bases between them. This CDR3 spans 13 amino acids. The germline V gene encodes CDR1 MNHEY and CDR2 SMNVEV (reference sequence). CDR3 nucleotides: TGTGCCAGCAGTTTAATGGGCGGGAATGAAGCTTTCTTT. Its protein product is CASSLMGGNEAFF.

This clonotype was detected many times. The chain employs TRBV7-2 and TRBJ2-1, with TRBD2 matching over 12 bases. Per germline, CDR1 SGHTA and CDR2 FQGNSA. CDR3 length: 15 amino acids. J was trimmed by 2 bases and V by 6 bases; bases with no gene match: 2. The CDR3 region is CASRLAGGPYNEQFF. The CDR3 DNA sequence: TGTGCCAGCAGGCTAGCGGGGGGGCCCTACAATGAGCAGTTCTTC. The full variable domain, with the rest looked up from reference TRBV7-2 and TRBJ2-1, is GAGVSQSPSNKVTEKGKDVELRCDPISGHTALYWYRQSLGQGLEFLIYFQGNSAPDKSGLPSDRFSAERTGGSVSTLTIQRTQQEDSAVYLCASRLAGGPYNEQFFGPGTRLTVL.